This TCR beta chain is from a study of blood T cell repertoires in COVID-19. Study context: Collection of acute and convalescent COVID-19 samples took place in the United States, Italy and Spain. T cells, B-cell-depleted T cells, or PBMCs provided the cDNA or gDNA that served as material.

Study processing details: Amplifying reference gene primers gave estimates of nucleated cell counts. Only in-frame clones appear in the TCRdb table, and some are missing; sequencing was by immunoSEQ multiplex PCR. V, J and clone size derive from that table, while D and trimming were established from the DNA sequence. The top ten hold 11% of the sample, which has tens of thousands of clones, 65% to 85% seen once. V lost 3 bases to trimming and J lost 3 bases; unmatched junction nucleotides: 1. CDR3 length: 14 residues. Looked up from germline, CDR1 is KGHSH and CDR2 is LQKENI. V and J are TRBV18 and TRBJ2-7, with 11 bases matching TRBD2. Source material: peripheral blood. The receptor's source is a man aged 65 to 79 with acute or convalescent COVID-19. CDR3 in amino acids: CASSPTSGVYEQYF. The CDR3 DNA is TGTGCCAGCTCACCGACTAGCGGGGTCTACGAGCAGTACTTC.